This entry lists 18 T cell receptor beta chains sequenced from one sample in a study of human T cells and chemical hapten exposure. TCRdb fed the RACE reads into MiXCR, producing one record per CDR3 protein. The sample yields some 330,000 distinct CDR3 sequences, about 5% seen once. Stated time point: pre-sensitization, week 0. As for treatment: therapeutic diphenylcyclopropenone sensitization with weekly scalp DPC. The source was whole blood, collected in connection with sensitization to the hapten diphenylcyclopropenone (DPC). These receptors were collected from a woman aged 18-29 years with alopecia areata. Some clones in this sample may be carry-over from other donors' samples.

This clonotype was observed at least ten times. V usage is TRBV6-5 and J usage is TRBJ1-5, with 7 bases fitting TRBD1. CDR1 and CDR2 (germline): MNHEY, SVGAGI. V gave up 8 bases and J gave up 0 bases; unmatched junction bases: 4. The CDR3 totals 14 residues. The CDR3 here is CASPQGDSNQPQHF. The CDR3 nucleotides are TGTGCCAGCCCCCAGGGGGATAGCAATCAGCCCCAGCATTTT.

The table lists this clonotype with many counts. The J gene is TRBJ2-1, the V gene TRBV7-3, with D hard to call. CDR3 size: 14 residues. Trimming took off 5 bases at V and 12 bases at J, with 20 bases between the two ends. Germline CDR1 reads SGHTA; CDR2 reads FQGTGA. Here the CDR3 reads CASSPWTDPTVQFF. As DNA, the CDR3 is TGTGCCAGCAGCCCCTGGACGGACCCTACGGTGCAGTTCTTC.

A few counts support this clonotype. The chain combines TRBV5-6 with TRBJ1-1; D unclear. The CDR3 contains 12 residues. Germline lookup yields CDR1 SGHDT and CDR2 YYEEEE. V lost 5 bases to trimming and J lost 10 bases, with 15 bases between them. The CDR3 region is CASSFGGSGAFF. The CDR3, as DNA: TGTGCCAGCAGTTTTGGAGGATCGGGAGCTTTCTTT.

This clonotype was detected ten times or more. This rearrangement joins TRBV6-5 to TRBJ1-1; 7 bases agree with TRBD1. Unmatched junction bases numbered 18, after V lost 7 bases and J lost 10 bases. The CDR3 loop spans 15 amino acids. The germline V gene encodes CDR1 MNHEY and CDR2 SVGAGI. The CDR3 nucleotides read TGTGCCAGCACCTCTCGAAGCAGGGGGAACCTTGGAGCTTTCTTT. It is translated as CASTSRSRGNLGAFF.

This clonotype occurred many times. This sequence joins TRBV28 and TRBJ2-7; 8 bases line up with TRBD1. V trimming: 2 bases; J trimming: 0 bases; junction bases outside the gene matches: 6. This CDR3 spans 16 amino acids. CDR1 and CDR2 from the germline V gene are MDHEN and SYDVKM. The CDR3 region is CASSLMTGQGSYEQYF. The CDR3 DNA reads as TGTGCCAGCAGTTTAATGACCGGACAGGGCTCCTACGAGCAGTACTTC.

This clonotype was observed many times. CDR3 nucleotide sequence: TGTGCCAGCAGTCCGCAGCCACAGGGGCAAGAGACCCAGTACTTC. It specifies CASSPQPQGQETQYF. The genes are TRBV6-1 and TRBJ2-5, with 7 positions matching TRBD1. Germline V gives CDR1 MNHNS, CDR2 SASEGT. The CDR3 extends over 15 amino acids. The V and J ends lost 5 bases and 2 bases, in that order; junction bases with no gene match: 8.

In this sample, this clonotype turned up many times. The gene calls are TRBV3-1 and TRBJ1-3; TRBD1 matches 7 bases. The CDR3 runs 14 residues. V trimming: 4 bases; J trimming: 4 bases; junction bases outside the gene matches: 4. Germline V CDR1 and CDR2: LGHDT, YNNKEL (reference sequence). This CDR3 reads CASSLPGQGNTIYF. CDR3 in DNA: TGTGCCAGCAGCCTTCCGGGACAGGGAAACACCATATATTTT.

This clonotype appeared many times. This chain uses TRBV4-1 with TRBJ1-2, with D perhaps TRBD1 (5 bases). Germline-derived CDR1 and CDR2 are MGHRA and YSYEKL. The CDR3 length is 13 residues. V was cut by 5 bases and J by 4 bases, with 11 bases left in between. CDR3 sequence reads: CASSFDSTYGYTF. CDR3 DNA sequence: TGCGCCAGCAGCTTCGACAGCACCTATGGCTACACCTTC.

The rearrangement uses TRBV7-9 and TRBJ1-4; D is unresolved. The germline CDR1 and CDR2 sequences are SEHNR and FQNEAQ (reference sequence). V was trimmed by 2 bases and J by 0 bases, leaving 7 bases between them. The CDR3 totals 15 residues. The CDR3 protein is CASSLPGPTNEKLFF. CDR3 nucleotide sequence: TGTGCCAGCAGCTTACCAGGCCCAACTAATGAAAAACTGTTTTTT.

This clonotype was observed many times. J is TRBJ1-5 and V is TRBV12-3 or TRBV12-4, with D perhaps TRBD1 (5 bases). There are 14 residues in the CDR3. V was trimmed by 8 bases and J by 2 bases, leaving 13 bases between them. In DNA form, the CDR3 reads TGTGCCAGCCAGGGCATTAGGGGCAATCAGCCCCAGCATTTT. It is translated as CASQGIRGNQPQHF.

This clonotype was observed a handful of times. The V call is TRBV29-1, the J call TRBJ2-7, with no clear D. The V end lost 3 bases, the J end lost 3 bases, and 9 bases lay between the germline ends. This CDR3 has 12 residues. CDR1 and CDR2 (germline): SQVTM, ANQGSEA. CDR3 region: CSVDVTDYEQYF. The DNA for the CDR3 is TGCAGCGTTGATGTTACAGACTACGAGCAGTACTTC.

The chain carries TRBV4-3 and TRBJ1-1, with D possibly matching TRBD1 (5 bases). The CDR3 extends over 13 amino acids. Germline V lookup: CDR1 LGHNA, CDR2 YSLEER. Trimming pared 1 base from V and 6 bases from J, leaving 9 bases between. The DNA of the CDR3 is TGCGCCAGCAGCCAAGTGGGGACGGCTGAAGCTTTCTTT. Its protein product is CASSQVGTAEAFF.

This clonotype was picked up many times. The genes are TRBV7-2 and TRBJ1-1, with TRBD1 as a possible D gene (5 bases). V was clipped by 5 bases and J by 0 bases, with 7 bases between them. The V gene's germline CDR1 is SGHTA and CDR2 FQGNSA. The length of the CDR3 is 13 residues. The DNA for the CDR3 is TGTGCCAGCAGCGCGACAGTGAACACTGAAGCTTTCTTT. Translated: CASSATVNTEAFF.

CDR3 in amino acids: CATSRDRGTGANVLTF. The CDR3 region has the DNA TGTGCCACCAGCAGAGACAGGGGGACTGGGGCCAACGTCCTGACTTTC. The chain employs TRBV15 and TRBJ2-6; the match to TRBD1 covers 7 bases. This CDR3 spans 16 amino acids. Trimming took 0 bases from V and 2 from J; bases not matched to a gene: 1. CDR1 and CDR2 from the germline V gene are LNHNV and YYDKDF (reference sequence).

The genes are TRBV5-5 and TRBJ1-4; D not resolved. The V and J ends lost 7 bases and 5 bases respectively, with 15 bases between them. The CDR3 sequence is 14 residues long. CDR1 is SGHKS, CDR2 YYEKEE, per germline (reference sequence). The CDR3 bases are TGTGCCAGCGGCGGGGTCCTAGGGAATGAAAAACTGTTTTTT. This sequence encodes CASGGVLGNEKLFF.

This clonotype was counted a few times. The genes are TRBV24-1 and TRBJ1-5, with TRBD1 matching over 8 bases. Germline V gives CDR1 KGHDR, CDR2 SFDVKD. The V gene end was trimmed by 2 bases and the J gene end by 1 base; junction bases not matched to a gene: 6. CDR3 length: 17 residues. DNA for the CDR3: TGTGCCACCAGTGATTCGTCCCGACAGGGGAGCAATCAGCCCCAGCATTTT. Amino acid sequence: CATSDSSRQGSNQPQHF.

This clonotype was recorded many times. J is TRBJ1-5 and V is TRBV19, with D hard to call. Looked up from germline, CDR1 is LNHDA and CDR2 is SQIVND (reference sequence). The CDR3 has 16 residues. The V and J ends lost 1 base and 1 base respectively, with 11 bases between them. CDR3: CASSIVSWMSNQPQHF. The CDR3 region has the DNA TGTGCCAGTAGTATAGTCTCCTGGATGAGCAATCAGCCCCAGCATTTT.

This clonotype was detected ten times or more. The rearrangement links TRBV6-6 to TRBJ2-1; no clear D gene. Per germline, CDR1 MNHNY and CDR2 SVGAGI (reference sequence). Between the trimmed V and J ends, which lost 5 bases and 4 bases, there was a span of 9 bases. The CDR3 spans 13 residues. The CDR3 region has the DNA TGTGCCAGCAGTCCCTACACGTACAATGAGCAGTTCTTC. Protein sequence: CASSPYTYNEQFF.